These 24 T cell receptor beta chains were sequenced from one sample in a study of T cells after yellow fever vaccination. TCRdb reprocessed the 5' RACE reads with MiXCR, giving one entry per CDR3 protein. The table shows over 250,000 distinct CDR3 sequences, with about 4% occurring only once. Sequencing was performed on PBMCs, taken 5 days after the yellow fever booster vaccination. These receptors originate from a man younger than 35 who received the YFV17D yellow fever vaccine.

This clonotype was observed at least ten times. The gene calls are TRBV20-1 and TRBJ2-7; D not resolved. The CDR3 consists of 13 residues. Trimming pared 5 bases from V and 2 bases from J, leaving 13 bases between. Germline V gene sequence: CDR1 DFQATT, CDR2 SNEGSKA (reference sequence). CDR3 residues: CSAGPDGTYEQYF. The CDR3 DNA follows: TGCAGTGCTGGCCCGGACGGAACCTACGAGCAGTACTTC.

For the CDR3, the DNA is TGCAGTGCTAGTCCAGGGTTATCCTACGAGCAGTACTTC. This sequence encodes CSASPGLSYEQYF. V is TRBV20-1 and J is TRBJ2-7, with D perhaps TRBD1 (5 bases). The CDR3 spans 13 residues. V was trimmed by 3 bases and J by 1 base, leaving 10 bases between them. Germline assignment: CDR1 DFQATT and CDR2 SNEGSKA (reference sequence).

There are many counts of this clonotype. This chain links TRBV7-2 with TRBJ2-4; TRBD1 might be the D (6 bases). CDR3 length: 14 residues. Trimming shortened V by 0 bases and J by 8 bases, and 11 bases separated the two germline ends. From germline, CDR1 is SGHTA and CDR2 FQGNSA. CDR3 residues: CASSLAAGVDIQYF. CDR3 coding DNA: TGTGCCAGCAGCTTAGCCGCAGGGGTGGACATTCAGTACTTC.

This clonotype was found a few times. V and J are TRBV5-1 and TRBJ1-5, with 10 bases matching TRBD1. Trimming removed 4 bases from V and 3 bases from J; junction bases left unmatched: 4. CDR1 SGHRS and CDR2 YFSETQ come from the germline V gene. CDR3 length equals 15 residues. The CDR3 region has the DNA TGCGCCAGCAGCGAAGGGACAGGGGACAATCAGCCCCAGCATTTT. Its protein is CASSEGTGDNQPQHF.

In its sample, this clonotype was seen a few times. The chain recombines TRBV15 with TRBJ2-5; D gene ambiguous. CDR1 is LNHNV and CDR2 is YYDKDF in the germline V gene (reference sequence). The CDR3 sequence is 12 residues long. V lost 0 bases and J 4 bases, leaving 3 bases between the germline ends. As DNA, the CDR3 is TGTGCCACCAGCAGAGAAGGAGAGACCCAGTACTTC. This encodes CATSREGETQYF.

The chain links TRBV7-9 to TRBJ2-5; the D gene is possibly TRBD2 (7 bases). The ends were cut back, 4 bases at V and 1 base at J, with 16 bases in the middle. In germline, CDR1 is SEHNR, CDR2 FQNEAQ (reference sequence). The CDR3 sequence is 16 residues long. The CDR3 DNA is TGTGCCAGCAGCTCAGAGAGGGGGGGCTTCCAAGAGACCCAGTACTTC. This gives the protein CASSSERGGFQETQYF.

The rearrangement joins TRBV18 to TRBJ1-1; TRBD1 matches at 8 bases. With 3 bases clipped from V and 5 bases from J, the junction kept 8 bases outside the gene matches. The CDR3 length is 15 residues. From germline, CDR1 is KGHSH and CDR2 LQKENI. The CDR3 DNA follows: TGTGCCAGCTCACCGGGCAGGGGGCTGGGAACTGAAGCTTTCTTT. Residues: CASSPGRGLGTEAFF.

The V call is TRBV18, the J call TRBJ1-2, with D perhaps matching TRBD1 (6 bases). Germline CDR1 and CDR2: KGHSH and LQKENI. Trimming took 5 bases from V and 0 from J, leaving 16 bases between them. The CDR3 is 16 residues long. CDR3 DNA: TGTGCCAGCTCAACTCAACAGGGCACGACTAACTATGGCTACACCTTC. Translated: CASSTQQGTTNYGYTF. The variable domain in full, completed from reference TRBV18 and TRBJ1-2, reads NAGVMQNPRHLVRRRGQEARLRCSPMKGHSHVYWYRQLPEEGLKFMVYLQKENIIDESGMPKERFSAEFPKEGPSILRIQQVVRGDSAAYFCASSTQQGTTNYGYTFGSGTRLTVV.

In its sample, this clonotype was seen a few times. This sequence joins TRBV6-1 and TRBJ1-5; TRBD1 is a possible D gene (5 bases). CDR3 length: 15 residues. The V gene lost 2 bases and the J gene lost 2 bases, with 10 bases spanning the gap. Germline CDR1 is MNHNS and CDR2 is SASEGT. CDR3 nucleotides: TGTGCCAGCAGTGAACTGGGGGGGGGCAATCAGCCCCAGCATTTT. Its translation is CASSELGGGNQPQHF.

This clonotype was counted at least ten times. The chain links TRBV6-5 to TRBJ2-3, with TRBD2 identical over 8 bases. CDR1 is MNHEY and CDR2 is SVGAGI in the germline V gene. The CDR3 loop spans 17 amino acids. V trimming: 5 bases; J trimming: 1 base; junction bases outside the gene matches: 11. The CDR3 region has the DNA TGTGCCAGCAGTCGTCCCCTGGGAGCGGGGGGCACAGATACGCAGTATTTT. Residues: CASSRPLGAGGTDTQYF.

This clonotype was observed at least ten times. The V call is TRBV6-2 or TRBV6-3, the J call TRBJ1-4, with D maybe TRBD1 (6 bases). The ends were cut back, 8 bases at V and 4 bases at J, with 11 bases in the middle. The CDR3 sequence is 13 residues long. From germline, CDR1 is MNHEY and CDR2 SVGEGT. Written as DNA, the CDR3 is TGTGCCAGCGGAGGACAGTATAATGAAAAACTGTTTTTT. This gives the protein CASGGQYNEKLFF.

This clonotype was observed a few times. V and J are TRBV6-5 and TRBJ1-2; 8 bases are a match to TRBD1. The CDR3 is 14 residues long. The J segment lost 4 bases and the V segment lost 5 bases, leaving 6 bases of the junction unmatched. Germline V lookup: CDR1 MNHEY, CDR2 SVGAGI. As DNA, the CDR3 is TGTGCCAGCAGTCCGAGGACAGGGAGCTATGGCTACACCTTC. Protein sequence: CASSPRTGSYGYTF.

This clonotype was picked up a small number of times. V and J are TRBV9 and TRBJ1-3; the D is unclear. There are 17 residues in the CDR3. CDR1 and CDR2 from the germline V gene are SGDLS and YYNGEE. Trimming took off 0 bases at V and 4 bases at J, with 17 bases between the two ends. CDR3 sequence: CASSVGLGRPGGNTIYF. The CDR3 DNA is TGTGCCAGCAGCGTAGGGTTAGGACGGCCAGGAGGAAACACCATATATTTT.

V usage is TRBV10-3 and J usage is TRBJ2-3; D may be TRBD1 (6 bases). Germline assignment: CDR1 ENHRY and CDR2 SYGVKD. CDR3 length: 14 residues. The V and J ends lost 5 bases and 2 bases respectively, with 11 bases between them. In DNA, the CDR3 is TGTGCCATCAGTCCGGGACAAGACACAGATACGCAGTATTTT. Amino acids: CAISPGQDTDTQYF.

This chain uses TRBV14 with TRBJ2-1; D is unclear. The CDR3 has 14 residues. CDR1 is SGHDN, CDR2 FVKESK, per germline. With 4 bases removed from V and 7 bases from J, the gap between germline ends came to 14 bases. For the CDR3, the DNA is TGTGCCAGCAGCCCAAATGGGCTTGGGAATGAGCAGTTCTTC. Amino acid sequence: CASSPNGLGNEQFF.

The sample holds a few counts of this clonotype. The chain employs TRBV24-1 and TRBJ1-1; weak D call: TRBD1 (5 bases). The length of the CDR3 is 13 residues. Germline loops: CDR1 KGHDR, CDR2 SFDVKD. Trimming took off 2 bases at V and 2 bases at J, with 5 bases between the two ends. The CDR3 nucleotides read TGTGCCACCAGTGATTGGACAAACACTGAAGCTTTCTTT. Protein product: CATSDWTNTEAFF.

This clonotype was picked up many times. This sequence joins TRBV5-1 and TRBJ2-5; TRBD2 matches 12 bases. V dropped 5 bases and J dropped 4; count of bases not matched to a gene: 9. This CDR3 has 16 residues. Per germline, CDR1 SGHRS and CDR2 YFSETQ. In DNA form, the CDR3 reads TGCGCCAGCAGATCCTCTACTAGCGGGGGGAGAGAGACCCAGTACTTC. Translation: CASRSSTSGGRETQYF.

This clonotype was seen at least ten times. The J gene is TRBJ2-1, the V gene TRBV5-1; D is perhaps TRBD2 (5 bases). Trimming cost V 4 bases and J 10 bases, with 18 bases left between them. Per germline, CDR1 SGHRS and CDR2 YFSETQ. The CDR3 spans 14 residues. The CDR3 protein is CASSRLKDGGEQFF. The CDR3 DNA reads TGCGCCAGCAGCAGGCTAAAGGACGGCGGGGAGCAGTTCTTC.

This clonotype has more than one count but fewer than ten. The chain has TRBV7-8 and TRBJ2-3; 12 positions match TRBD2. The germline V gene has CDR1 SGHVS and CDR2 FQNEAQ. Trimming at V came to 5 bases and at J to 2 bases, leaving 5 bases not matched to a gene. The CDR3 totals 16 residues. In DNA, the CDR3 is TGTGCCAGCAGCACCTGGACTAGCGGGGCCACAGATACGCAGTATTTT. Translating gives CASSTWTSGATDTQYF. Together with reference TRBV7-8 and TRBJ2-3, the CDR3 gives the full variable domain: GAGVSQSPRYKVAKRGQDVALRCDPISGHVSLFWYQQALGQGPEFLTYFQNEAQLDKSGLPSDRFFAERPEGSVSTLKIQRTQQEDSAVYLCASSTWTSGATDTQYFGPGTRLTVL.

This clonotype has just a few counts. The chain joins TRBV4-2 to TRBJ2-5; the match to TRBD2 covers 7 bases. Germline V gene sequence: CDR1 LGHNA, CDR2 YNFKEQ. The ends lost 6 bases at V and 2 bases at J; junction bases unmatched: 6. There are 14 residues in the CDR3. The CDR3 loop reads CASSPGGEQETQYF. CDR3 sequence (DNA): TGTGCCAGCAGTCCTGGGGGGGAACAAGAGACCCAGTACTTC.

The chain links TRBV7-9 to TRBJ1-1; D ambiguous. This CDR3 region has 14 residues. The germline V gene encodes CDR1 SEHNR and CDR2 FQNEAQ (reference sequence). The ends were cut back, 1 base at V and 2 bases at J, with 8 bases in the middle. The CDR3 reads CASSLGFGNTEAFF. Written as DNA, the CDR3 is TGTGCCAGCAGCTTAGGTTTCGGCAACACTGAAGCTTTCTTT.

This clonotype was observed many times. The V gene is TRBV5-1, the J gene TRBJ1-3, with D unresolved. From germline, CDR1 is SGHRS and CDR2 YFSETQ. The length of the CDR3 is 16 residues. Deletions cut 4 bases from V and 4 bases from J, with 18 bases between. Here the CDR3 reads CASSLGPGRVGNTIYF. The CDR3 bases are TGCGCCAGCAGCCTCGGTCCGGGTCGCGTCGGAAACACCATATATTTT.

This clonotype was detected a few times. The rearrangement uses TRBV29-1 and TRBJ2-3, with 10 bases matching TRBD2. V lost 0 bases, J lost 5 bases, and 8 bases stayed unmatched. Germline-derived CDR1 and CDR2 are SQVTM and ANQGSEA. The CDR3 runs to 16 residues. The chain's CDR3 is CSVEDPTSGEGDTQYF. The CDR3 coding sequence is TGCAGCGTTGAAGATCCCACTAGCGGGGAGGGAGATACGCAGTATTTT.

The gene calls are TRBV20-1 and TRBJ2-7; D ambiguous. V lost 3 bases and J lost 5, with 11 bases in between. The CDR3 extends over 12 amino acids. In germline, CDR1 is DFQATT, CDR2 SNEGSKA (reference sequence). DNA for the CDR3: TGCAGTGCTAGTGAGTCTATCCACGAGCAGTACTTC. Its translation is CSASESIHEQYF.